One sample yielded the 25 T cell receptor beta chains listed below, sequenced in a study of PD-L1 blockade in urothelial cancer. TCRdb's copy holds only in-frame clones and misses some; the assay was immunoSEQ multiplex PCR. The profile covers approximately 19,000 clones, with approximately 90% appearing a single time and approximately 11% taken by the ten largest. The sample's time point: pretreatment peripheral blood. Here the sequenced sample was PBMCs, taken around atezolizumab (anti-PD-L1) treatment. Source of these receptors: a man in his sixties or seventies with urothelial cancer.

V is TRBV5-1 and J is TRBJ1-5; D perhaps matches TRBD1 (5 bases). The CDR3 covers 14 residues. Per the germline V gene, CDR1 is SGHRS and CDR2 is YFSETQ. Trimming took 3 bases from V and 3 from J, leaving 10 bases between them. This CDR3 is CASSSGAYNQPQHF. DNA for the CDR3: TGCGCCAGCAGCTCTGGGGCCTACAATCAGCCCCAGCATTTT.

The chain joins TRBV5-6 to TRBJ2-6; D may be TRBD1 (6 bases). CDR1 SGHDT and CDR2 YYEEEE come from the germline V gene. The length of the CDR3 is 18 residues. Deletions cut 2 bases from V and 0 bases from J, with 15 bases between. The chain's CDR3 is CASSLPGHQTSGANVLTF. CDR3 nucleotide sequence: TGTGCCAGCAGCTTACCGGGACACCAAACCTCTGGGGCCAACGTCCTGACTTTC. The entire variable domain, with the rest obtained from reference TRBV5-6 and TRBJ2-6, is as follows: DAGVTQSPTHLIKTRGQQVTLRCSPKSGHDTVSWYQQALGQGPQFIFQYYEEEERQRGNFPDRFSGHQFPNYSSELNVNALLLGDSALYLCASSLPGHQTSGANVLTFGAGSRLTVL.

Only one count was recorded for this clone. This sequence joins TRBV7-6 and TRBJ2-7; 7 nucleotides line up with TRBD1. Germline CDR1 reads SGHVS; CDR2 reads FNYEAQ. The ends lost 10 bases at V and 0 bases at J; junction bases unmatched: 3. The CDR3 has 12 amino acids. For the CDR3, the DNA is TGTGCCACCCGGGACAGCTCCTACGAGCAGTACTTC. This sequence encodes CATRDSSYEQYF.

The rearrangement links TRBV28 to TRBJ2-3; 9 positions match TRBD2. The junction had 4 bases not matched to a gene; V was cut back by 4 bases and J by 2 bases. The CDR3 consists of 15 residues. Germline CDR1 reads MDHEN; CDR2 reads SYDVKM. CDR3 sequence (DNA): TGTGCCAGCAGTTCTAGGACTAGCGACACAGATACGCAGTATTTT. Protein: CASSSRTSDTDTQYF.

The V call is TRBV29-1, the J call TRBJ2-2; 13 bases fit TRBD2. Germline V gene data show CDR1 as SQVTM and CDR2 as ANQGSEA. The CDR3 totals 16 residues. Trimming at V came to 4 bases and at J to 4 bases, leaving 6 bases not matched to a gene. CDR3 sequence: CSVGLAGGVGTGELFF. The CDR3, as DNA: TGCAGCGTTGGACTAGCGGGGGGCGTGGGCACCGGGGAGCTGTTTTTT.

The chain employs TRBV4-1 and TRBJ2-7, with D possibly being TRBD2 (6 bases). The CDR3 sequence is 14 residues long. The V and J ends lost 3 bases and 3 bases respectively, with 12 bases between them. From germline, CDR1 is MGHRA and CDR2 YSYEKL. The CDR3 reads CASSHPGRDYEQYF. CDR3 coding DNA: TGCGCCAGCAGCCACCCCGGGAGAGACTACGAGCAGTACTTC.

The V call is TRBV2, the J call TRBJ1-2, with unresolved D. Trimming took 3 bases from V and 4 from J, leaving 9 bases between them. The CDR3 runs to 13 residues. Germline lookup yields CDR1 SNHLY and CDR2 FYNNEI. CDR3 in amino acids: CASSDVQSYGYTF. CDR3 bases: TGTGCCAGCAGTGACGTACAGAGCTATGGCTACACCTTC.

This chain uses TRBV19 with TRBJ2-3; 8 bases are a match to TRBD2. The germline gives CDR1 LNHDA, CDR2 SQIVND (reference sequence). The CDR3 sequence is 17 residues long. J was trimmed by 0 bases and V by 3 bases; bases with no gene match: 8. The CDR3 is CASSMVRGGPSTDTQYF. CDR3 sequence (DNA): TGTGCCAGTAGTATGGTACGGGGGGGGCCTAGCACAGATACGCAGTATTTT.

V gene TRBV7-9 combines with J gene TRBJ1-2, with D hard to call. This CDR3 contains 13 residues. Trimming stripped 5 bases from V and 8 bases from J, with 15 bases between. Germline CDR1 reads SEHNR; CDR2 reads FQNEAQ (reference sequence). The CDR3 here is CASSLGSGDGYTF. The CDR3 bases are TGTGCCAGCAGCCTAGGGTCGGGTGACGGCTACACCTTC. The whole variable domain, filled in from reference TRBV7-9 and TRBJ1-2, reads DTGVSQNPRHKITKRGQNVTFRCDPISEHNRLYWYRQTLGQGPEFLTYFQNEAQLEKSRLLSDRFSAERPKGSFSTLEIQRTEQGDSAMYLCASSLGSGDGYTFGSGTRLTVV.

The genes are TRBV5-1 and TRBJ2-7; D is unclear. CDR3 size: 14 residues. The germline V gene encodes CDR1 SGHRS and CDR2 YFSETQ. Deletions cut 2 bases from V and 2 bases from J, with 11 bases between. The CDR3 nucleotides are TGCGCCAGCAGCTTTTCGTCAGGAACCTACGAGCAGTACTTC. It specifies CASSFSSGTYEQYF.

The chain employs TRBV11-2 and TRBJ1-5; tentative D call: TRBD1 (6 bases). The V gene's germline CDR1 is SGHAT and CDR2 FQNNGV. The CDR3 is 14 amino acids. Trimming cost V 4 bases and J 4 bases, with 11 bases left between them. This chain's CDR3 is CASSSGGRNQPQHF. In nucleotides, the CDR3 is TGTGCCAGCAGCTCGGGGGGGCGGAATCAGCCCCAGCATTTT.

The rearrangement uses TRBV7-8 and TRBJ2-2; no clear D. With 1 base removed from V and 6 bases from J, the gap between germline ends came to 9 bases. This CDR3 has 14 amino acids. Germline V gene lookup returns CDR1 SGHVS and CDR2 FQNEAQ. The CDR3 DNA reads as TGTGCCAGCAGCTTAGGTCGCGGCGCCGGGGAGCTGTTTTTT. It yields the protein CASSLGRGAGELFF.

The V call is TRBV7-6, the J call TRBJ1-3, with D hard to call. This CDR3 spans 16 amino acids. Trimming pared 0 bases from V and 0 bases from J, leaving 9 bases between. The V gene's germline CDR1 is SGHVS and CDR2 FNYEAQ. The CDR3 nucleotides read TGTGCCAGCAGCTTAGCGGCCCTCGTCTCTGGAAACACCATATATTTT. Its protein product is CASSLAALVSGNTIYF. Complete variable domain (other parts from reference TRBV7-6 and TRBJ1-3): GAGVSQSPRYKVTKRGQDVALRCDPISGHVSLYWYRQALGQGPEFLTYFNYEAQQDKSGLPNDRFSAERPEGSISTLTIQRTEQRDSAMYRCASSLAALVSGNTIYFGEGSWLTVV.

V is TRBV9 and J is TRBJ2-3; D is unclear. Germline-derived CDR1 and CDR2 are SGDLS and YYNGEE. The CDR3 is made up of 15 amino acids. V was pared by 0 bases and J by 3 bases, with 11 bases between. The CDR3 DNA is TGTGCCAGCAGCGTAGCCGTTTCCCCTACAGATACGCAGTATTTT. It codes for CASSVAVSPTDTQYF.

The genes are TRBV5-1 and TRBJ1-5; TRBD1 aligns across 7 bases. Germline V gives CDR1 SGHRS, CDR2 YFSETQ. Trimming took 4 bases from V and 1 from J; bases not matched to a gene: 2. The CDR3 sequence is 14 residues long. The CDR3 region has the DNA TGCGCCAGCAGCCCGGACAGGAGCAATCAGCCCCAGCATTTT. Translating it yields CASSPDRSNQPQHF.

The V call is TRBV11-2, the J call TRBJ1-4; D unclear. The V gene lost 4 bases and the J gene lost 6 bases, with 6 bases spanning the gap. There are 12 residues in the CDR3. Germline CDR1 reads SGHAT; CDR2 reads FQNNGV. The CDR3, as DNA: TGTGCCAGCAGCTCAATCCATGAAAAACTGTTTTTT. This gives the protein CASSSIHEKLFF.

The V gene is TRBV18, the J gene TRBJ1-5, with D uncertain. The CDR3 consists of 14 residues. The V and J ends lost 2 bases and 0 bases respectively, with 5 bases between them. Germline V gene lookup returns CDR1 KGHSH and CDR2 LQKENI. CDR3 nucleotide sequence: TGTGCCAGCTCACCAGGAGCTAGCAATCAGCCCCAGCATTTT. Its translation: CASSPGASNQPQHF.

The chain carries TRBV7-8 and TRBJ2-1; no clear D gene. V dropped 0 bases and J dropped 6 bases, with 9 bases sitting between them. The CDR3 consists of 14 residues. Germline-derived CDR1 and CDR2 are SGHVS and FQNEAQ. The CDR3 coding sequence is TGTGCCAGCAGCTTAGCGCGGATCCTCAATGAGCAGTTCTTC. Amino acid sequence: CASSLARILNEQFF.

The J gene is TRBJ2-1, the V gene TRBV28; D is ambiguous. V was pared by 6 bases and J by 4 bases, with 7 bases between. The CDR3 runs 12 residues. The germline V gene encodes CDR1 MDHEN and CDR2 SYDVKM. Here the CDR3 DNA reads TGTGCCAGCAGCCAATCATACAATGAGCAGTTCTTC. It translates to CASSQSYNEQFF.

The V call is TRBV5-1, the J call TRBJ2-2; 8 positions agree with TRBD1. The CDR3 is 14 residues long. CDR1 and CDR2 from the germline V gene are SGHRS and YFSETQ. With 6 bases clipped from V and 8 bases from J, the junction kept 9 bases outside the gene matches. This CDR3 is CASTLQGAPGELFF. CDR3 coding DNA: TGCGCCAGCACCCTGCAGGGGGCGCCTGGGGAGCTGTTTTTT.

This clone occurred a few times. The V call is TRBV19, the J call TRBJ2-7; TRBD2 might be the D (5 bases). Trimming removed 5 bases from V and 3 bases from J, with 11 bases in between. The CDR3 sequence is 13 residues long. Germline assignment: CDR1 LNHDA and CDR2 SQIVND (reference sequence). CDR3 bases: TGTGCCAGTAGTCCGGGCCGGGGCTACGAGCAGTACTTC. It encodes CASSPGRGYEQYF.

CDR3 loop: CASPRAAGDNQPQHF. The CDR3 nucleotides are TGTGCCAGCCCGAGGGCGGCAGGGGACAATCAGCCCCAGCATTTT. This sequence joins TRBV7-7 and TRBJ1-5; D is possibly TRBD1 (6 bases). V was shortened by 8 bases and J by 3 bases, with 17 bases between the two germline ends. This CDR3 is built from 15 residues. Germline assignment: CDR1 SSHAT and CDR2 FNYEAQ (reference sequence). The complete variable domain, with remaining parts taken from reference TRBV7-7 and TRBJ1-5, reads GAGVSQSPRYKVTKRGQDVTLRCDPISSHATLYWYQQALGQGPEFLTYFNYEAQPDKSGLPSDRFSAERPEGSISTLTIQRTEQRDSAMYRCASPRAAGDNQPQHFGDGTRLSIL.

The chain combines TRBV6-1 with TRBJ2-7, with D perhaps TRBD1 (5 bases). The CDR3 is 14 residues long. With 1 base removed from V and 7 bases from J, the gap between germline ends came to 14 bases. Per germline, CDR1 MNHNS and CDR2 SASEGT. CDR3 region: CASSEGVAAGEQYF. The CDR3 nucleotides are TGTGCCAGCAGTGAAGGGGTGGCGGCAGGGGAGCAGTACTTC.

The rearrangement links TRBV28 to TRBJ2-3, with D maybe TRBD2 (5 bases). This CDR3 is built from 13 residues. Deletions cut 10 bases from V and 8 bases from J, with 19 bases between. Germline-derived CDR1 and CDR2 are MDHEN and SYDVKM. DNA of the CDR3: TGTGCCACGAACTCCTACGGGGAATCTACGCAGTATTTT. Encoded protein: CATNSYGESTQYF.

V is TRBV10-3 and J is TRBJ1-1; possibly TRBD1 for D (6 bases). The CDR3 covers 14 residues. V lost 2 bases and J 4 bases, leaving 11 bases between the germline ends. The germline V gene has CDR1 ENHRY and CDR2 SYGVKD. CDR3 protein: CAISEATGFTEAFF. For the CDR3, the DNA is TGTGCCATCAGTGAGGCGACAGGTTTCACTGAAGCTTTCTTT.